This TCR beta chain was observed in a study of vaccination effects on CD4 cells after COVID-19. ViraFEST assay sequencing came after antigen-specific CD4+ T cells were expanded with viral peptide pools. Cells that had been cultured for about 10 days were the source of isolated CD4+ T cells. Every well housed 1.5 million to 2 million PBMC, which grew in culture alongside 10 IU/ml IL-2 and roughly 9.8 ug/ml peptides. At days 3 and 7, half of the medium was exchanged for IL-2 medium. This clone was picked up one time. The antigen is undetermined. TCRdb's copy holds only in-frame clones and misses some; the assay was immunoSEQ multiplex PCR. The sample carries 10,000 or so clones, about 74% recorded once. Germline assignment: CDR1 SGHRS and CDR2 YFSETQ. This CDR3 is built from 18 residues. The V and J ends lost 4 bases and 2 bases respectively, with 21 bases between them.

The clonotype comes from a human donor who received a COVID-19 vaccine. Material: CD4+ T cells from PBMCs cultured with HCoV-229E spike peptides, obtained before COVID-19 vaccination. This chain connects TRBV5-1 to TRBJ1-4, with D perhaps matching TRBD1 (6 bases). The CDR3 DNA reads as TGCGCCAGCAGCCTCCGGGGGGGCCTTACGAGGACTAATGAAAAACTGTTTTTT. Its translation: CASSLRGGLTRTNEKLFF.